This T cell receptor beta chain was captured in a study of spatial heterogeneity in lung cancer. On the study more broadly: Fewer alpha-chain than beta-chain sequences were consistently detected. Findings and caveats of the study: Ubiquitous and regional nonsynonymous mutation counts were tracked by ubiquitous and regional expanded TCR counts, respectively. In tumors, expanded intratumoral alpha and beta TCR counts tracked mutation counts.

Each CDR3 protein gets one entry after TCRdb re-called the 5' RACE reads with MiXCR. The sample includes around 100,000 distinct CDR3 sequences, 4.4% of them seen just once. This clonotype was recorded many times. The antigen is undetermined. As for time point: sample taken at primary tumor resection. Tumor, nontumor lung or frozen PBMC supplied whole RNA, sequenced without sorting. This sequence was found in a male donor with early-stage non-small cell lung cancer. The specimen comprised lung tumor tissue, sampled at surgery.

As DNA, the CDR3 is TGCAGTGCTAGGAGGACTAGCGGAGCCCTGGGTGAGCAGTTCTTC. This codes for CSARRTSGALGEQFF. This chain connects TRBV20-1 to TRBJ2-1; the match to TRBD2 covers 10 bases. The CDR3 contains 15 residues. Germline CDR1 and CDR2: DFQATT and SNEGSKA (reference sequence). J was trimmed by 9 bases and V by 3 bases; bases with no gene match: 11.